This T cell receptor beta chain was profiled in a study of blood T cell repertoires in COVID-19. Study in general: Italy, Spain and the United States were the sources of the convalescent and acute COVID-19 samples.

Recruited during active infection, patients (from Seattle) were subsequently followed longitudinally. Germline values: CDR1 DFQATT, CDR2 SNEGSKA (reference sequence). Trimming shortened V by 2 bases and J by 8 bases, and 9 bases separated the two germline ends. The CDR3 has 11 amino acids. In the study's own analysis: Amplification of reference gene primers was used by the study to estimate nucleated cell counts. Libraries were prepared by immunoSEQ multiplex PCR; TCRdb keeps only in-frame clonotypes and omits some of them. V and J calls and clone size are as listed in that table; D and trimming were resolved from the DNA. The sample lists tens of thousands of clones, 81% occurring once.

The receptor was isolated from a man in his sixties or seventies with COVID-19, enrolled during active disease. The chain carries TRBV20-1 and TRBJ1-1; D ambiguous. Sequencing input: peripheral blood. CDR3 region: CSARSSGEAFF. The CDR3 nucleotides read TGCAGTGCTAGATCCTCCGGGGAAGCTTTCTTT.